This entry lists 16 T cell receptor beta chains sequenced from one sample in a study of T cells after yellow fever vaccination. TCRdb fed the 5' RACE reads into MiXCR, producing one record per CDR3 protein. The table shows around 590,000 distinct CDR3 sequences, with around 12% occurring only once. The sequenced sample was PBMCs, obtained on the day of the yellow fever booster vaccination. These receptors came from a man aged 25 to 45 who received the YFV17D yellow fever vaccine.

This clonotype was seen more than once but under ten times. The chain links TRBV23-1 to TRBJ2-1, with TRBD2 matching over 9 bases. TRBV23-1 counts as an open reading frame of uncertain function. With V trimmed by 4 bases and J by 7 bases, 11 bases remained unmatched. CDR3 length: 16 amino acids. CDR3 in DNA: TGCGCCAGCAGTCCCGGGGTAGCGGGAGATTATAATGAGCAGTTCTTC. It encodes CASSPGVAGDYNEQFF.

The J gene is TRBJ1-4, the V gene TRBV3-1, with 9 bases aligning to TRBD1. Germline V gene data show CDR1 as LGHDT and CDR2 as YNNKEL (reference sequence). This CDR3 is 15 amino acids long. Trimming removed 3 bases from V and 12 bases from J; junction bases left unmatched: 11. The chain's CDR3 is CASSHRGQGGSQLFF. CDR3 DNA sequence: TGTGCCAGCAGCCACAGGGGACAGGGAGGAAGTCAACTGTTTTTT.

This clonotype was picked up a small number of times. This chain joins TRBV7-9 and TRBJ2-5, with TRBD2 identical over 12 bases. The germline CDR1 and CDR2 sequences are SEHNR and FQNEAQ (reference sequence). V was clipped by 5 bases and J by 2 bases; unmatched bases: 6. This CDR3 is built from 16 residues. The CDR3 DNA reads as TGTGCCAGCAGCCGACCCGGGACTAGCGGGCAAGAGACCCAGTACTTC. Protein: CASSRPGTSGQETQYF.

The chain combines TRBV19 with TRBJ2-1, with D possibly being TRBD1 (7 bases). The CDR3 is made up of 15 amino acids. The germline V gene encodes CDR1 LNHDA and CDR2 SQIVND (reference sequence). The V gene lost 3 bases and the J gene lost 0 bases, with 9 bases spanning the gap. The CDR3 DNA sequence: TGTGCCAGTAGTATGCGGGACAGCTCCTACAATGAGCAGTTCTTC. Amino acids: CASSMRDSSYNEQFF.

This clonotype was counted between two and nine times. J is TRBJ1-5 and V is TRBV21-1; the DNA was not compared with TRBD1, the D call given in the table. TRBV21-1 is a recognized pseudogene. This CDR3 region has 18 residues. The CDR3 sequence: CASNTGTGRDYSNQPQHF. CDR3 nucleotides: TGTGCCAGCAACACCGGGACAGGGCGAGATTATAGCAATCAGCCCCAGCATTTT.

The genes are TRBV27 and TRBJ2-5, with TRBD2 matching over 11 bases. This CDR3 region has 16 residues. After removal of 5 bases from V and 2 bases from J, the junction contained 7 bases not matched to a gene. The germline gives CDR1 MNHEY, CDR2 SMNVEV (reference sequence). The CDR3 DNA is TGTGCCAGCAGTCGGGGACTAGCGGATGCGCAAGAGACCCAGTACTTC. Translation: CASSRGLADAQETQYF.

The sample holds one count of this clonotype. V is TRBV28 and J is TRBJ1-1; D might be TRBD1 (5 bases). The CDR3 spans 14 residues. Per germline, CDR1 MDHEN and CDR2 SYDVKM. Trimming removed 2 bases at V and 5 bases at J, with 12 bases between. Written as DNA, the CDR3 is TGTGCCAGCAGTTTAGGGGGGGTTTGGACTGAAGCTTTCTTT. Protein product: CASSLGGVWTEAFF.

This clonotype has a handful of counts. V and J are TRBV20-1 and TRBJ2-3; no reliable D call. In germline, CDR1 is DFQATT, CDR2 SNEGSKA (reference sequence). The CDR3 is 15 amino acids. The V end lost 4 bases, the J end lost 2 bases, and 16 bases lay between the germline ends. CDR3 nucleotide sequence: TGCAGTGCTACACTGCCCGTAAGATCCACAGATACGCAGTATTTT. It encodes CSATLPVRSTDTQYF.

This clonotype was seen a handful of times. The V and J genes are TRBV12-3 or TRBV12-4 and TRBJ2-4, with 8 nucleotides matching TRBD1. The length of the CDR3 is 16 residues. The ends lost 4 bases at V and 4 bases at J; junction bases unmatched: 9. In DNA, the CDR3 is TGTGCCAGCAGTTCGGGTGTGCGGGACAGGAAAAACATTCAGTACTTC. Protein product: CASSSGVRDRKNIQYF.

The chain has TRBV10-3 and TRBJ2-5; D remains ambiguous. This CDR3 has 13 residues. In germline, CDR1 is ENHRY, CDR2 SYGVKD. The V and J ends lost 7 bases and 0 bases respectively, with 9 bases between them. DNA of the CDR3: TGTGCCATCAATGCCGGAGACCAAGAGACCCAGTACTTC. This codes for CAINAGDQETQYF.

The genes are TRBV7-2 and TRBJ2-1; D uncertain. CDR1 and CDR2 (germline): SGHTA, FQGNSA. The V end was cut by 5 bases, the J end by 7 bases, with 18 bases between. This CDR3 comprises 15 residues. For the CDR3, the DNA is TGTGCCAGCAGCATAAATCCCTTGGACGGGAATGAGCAGTTCTTC. Its translation is CASSINPLDGNEQFF. Variable domain in full (rest from reference TRBV7-2 and TRBJ2-1): GAGVSQSPSNKVTEKGKDVELRCDPISGHTALYWYRQSLGQGLEFLIYFQGNSAPDKSGLPSDRFSAERTGGSVSTLTIQRTQQEDSAVYLCASSINPLDGNEQFFGPGTRLTVL.

The chain is built from TRBV7-6 and TRBJ2-5; either TRBD1 or TRBD2 may fit D (6 bases each). V lost 7 bases, J lost 0 bases, and 12 bases lay in between. The CDR3 has 14 residues. Germline CDR1 is SGHVS and CDR2 is FNYEAQ. CDR3 protein: CASTRGGNQETQYF. For the CDR3, the DNA is TGTGCCAGCACCAGAGGGGGGAACCAAGAGACCCAGTACTTC.

The rearrangement uses TRBV7-2 and TRBJ2-3, with D possibly TRBD2 on 5 matching bases. Trimming took off 3 bases at V and 5 bases at J, with 12 bases between the two ends. The CDR3 loop spans 14 amino acids. Germline V gene sequence: CDR1 SGHTA, CDR2 FQGNSA. The DNA for the CDR3 is TGTGCCAGCAGCTTTCTAGCAGGTCGAGATACGCAGTATTTT. As protein: CASSFLAGRDTQYF.

The chain recombines TRBV6-1 with TRBJ1-2; 7 nucleotides match TRBD1. V shed 5 bases and J 7 bases; nucleotides not matched to a gene: 16. Germline V CDR1 and CDR2: MNHNS, SASEGT. The length of the CDR3 is 16 residues. CDR3 region: CASSRGPTGTIGGYTF. In DNA form, the CDR3 reads TGTGCCAGCAGTCGGGGGCCGACAGGGACGATCGGTGGCTACACCTTC.

A few counts support this clonotype. The chain recombines TRBV5-4 with TRBJ2-1; 8 bases map to TRBD2. Trimming at V came to 3 bases and at J to 5 bases, leaving 10 bases not matched to a gene. The CDR3 covers 16 residues. In germline, CDR1 is SGHNT, CDR2 YYREEE (reference sequence). CDR3 in amino acids: CASSSGAGVADNEQFF. The DNA of the CDR3 is TGTGCCAGCAGCTCTGGAGCGGGAGTTGCAGACAATGAGCAGTTCTTC.

The rearrangement links TRBV4-3 to TRBJ2-3; maybe TRBD1 (5 bases). The CDR3 has 15 residues. The V gene lost 0 bases and the J gene lost 3 bases, with 10 bases spanning the gap. Germline values: CDR1 LGHNA, CDR2 YSLEER. DNA of the CDR3: TGCGCCAGCAGCCAAGAGGGGCAGGAAACAGATACGCAGTATTTT. It codes for CASSQEGQETDTQYF.